One and the same sample provided the 26 T cell receptor beta chains below, sequenced in a study of tumor-infiltrating lymphocytes in oesophageal squamous cell carcinoma. TCRdb re-called the PCR reads with MiXCR, one entry per CDR3 protein. Of about 12,000 distinct CDR3 sequences listed, 55% are singletons. The sequenced sample consisted of esophageal tumor tissue. These receptor sequences come from a female donor with esophageal squamous cell carcinoma.

J is TRBJ2-7 and V is TRBV7-2; the D gene is possibly TRBD1 (7 bases). The DNA end is a closer match to TRBJ2-1, so the J assignment may be wrong. The CDR3 has 15 residues. Per germline, CDR1 SGHTA and CDR2 FQGNSA. The CDR3 DNA reads as TGTGCCAGCAGCTTATACCGACAGGGAGGAAATGAGCAGTTCTTC. Amino acid sequence: CASSLYRQGGNEQFF.

The V gene is TRBV7-9, the J gene TRBJ2-1, with TRBD1 matching 8 bases. This CDR3 spans 15 amino acids. The germline V gene has CDR1 SEHNR and CDR2 FQNEAQ (reference sequence). Trimming at V came to 5 bases and at J to 0 bases, leaving 3 bases not matched to a gene. The CDR3 DNA is TGTGCCAGCAGCCCAACAGGGGGCTCCTACAATGAGCAGTTCTTC. This sequence encodes CASSPTGGSYNEQFF.

This clonotype was seen a few times. J is TRBJ2-1 and V is TRBV4-1, with TRBD1 identical over 7 bases. The J call could be wrong; TRBJ2-7 is a better fit for the DNA end. Germline assignment: CDR1 MGHRA and CDR2 YSYEKL. The CDR3 has 15 amino acids. CDR3 in DNA: TGCGCCAGCAGCCAAGTCCAACAGGGGATCTACGAGCAGTACTTC. Translated: CASSQVQQGIYEQYF.

This chain connects TRBV7-8 to TRBJ1-3; 7 nucleotides agree with TRBD1. After removal of 1 base from V and 2 bases from J, the junction contained 5 bases not matched to a gene. The germline V gene encodes CDR1 SGHVS and CDR2 FQNEAQ. CDR3 size: 16 residues. The chain's CDR3 is CASSLVGQGAGNTIYF. The CDR3 DNA reads TGTGCCAGCAGCTTAGTAGGGCAGGGGGCTGGAAACACCATATATTTT.

This clonotype was counted only a few times. The chain carries TRBV7-2 and TRBJ2-3, with D possibly matching TRBD1 (6 bases). The CDR3 is 12 residues long. V lost 5 bases and J 4 bases, leaving 7 bases between the germline ends. The germline V gene encodes CDR1 SGHTA and CDR2 FQGNSA. CDR3 nucleotide sequence: TGTGCCAGCAGCCCAGGGGCAGATACGCAGTATTTT. This translates into CASSPGADTQYF.

This chain connects TRBV7-4 to TRBJ2-2, with 11 positions matching TRBD1. The CDR3 spans 15 residues. The V and J ends lost 5 bases and 4 bases, in that order; junction bases with no gene match: 3. CDR1 SGHVT and CDR2 SQSDAQ come from the germline V gene. This CDR3 is CASSKGTGGTGELFF. CDR3 sequence (DNA): TGTGCCAGCAGCAAGGGGACAGGGGGCACCGGGGAGCTGTTTTTT.

The rearrangement uses TRBV7-2 and TRBJ2-3; D unclear. Per germline, CDR1 SGHTA and CDR2 FQGNSA. The V and J ends lost 1 base and 1 base respectively, with 9 bases between them. This CDR3 comprises 15 residues. The CDR3, as DNA: TGTGCCAGCAGCTTAGGGACCCCCCGCACAGATACGCAGTATTTT. Protein product: CASSLGTPRTDTQYF.

Comments on this clonotype: This CDR3 fails to terminate in the conserved phenylalanine or tryptophan, so it likely reflects a read error. The DNA is left out, because the CDR3 cannot be placed on it with certainty; the CDR3 is given as TCRdb lists it. J is TRBJ2-7 and V is TRBV12-3 or TRBV12-4. Inclusive of both ends, the CDR3 amounts to 15 amino acids. The CDR3 loop reads CASSFGRHYGYTFGS.

The chain links TRBV7-4 to TRBJ2-7, with no clear D. Germline-derived CDR1 and CDR2 are SGHVT and SQSDAQ. The V end lost 4 bases, the J end lost 7 bases, and 8 bases lay between the germline ends. The CDR3 is 11 amino acids. The CDR3 protein is CASSSYNEQYF. CDR3 DNA: TGTGCCAGCAGCTCTTACAATGAGCAGTACTTC.

This clonotype ranks as medium-sized. V gene TRBV5-6 combines with J gene TRBJ2-3; 9 bases match TRBD2. V was clipped by 2 bases and J by 4 bases; unmatched bases: 8. The CDR3 is 16 amino acids. In germline, CDR1 is SGHDT, CDR2 YYEEEE. The CDR3 DNA reads as TGTGCCAGCAGCTTCGGAGCGGGGGGCAGGGCAGATACGCAGTATTTT. This gives the protein CASSFGAGGRADTQYF.

The gene calls are TRBV6-8 and TRBJ1-5; perhaps TRBD1 as D (5 bases). V was cut by 2 bases and J by 6 bases, with 8 bases left in between. This CDR3 comprises 13 residues. The germline V gene encodes CDR1 MNHGY and CDR2 SAAAGT. CDR3 sequence (DNA): TGTGCCAGCAGTTACCAGGGCAGTCAGCCCCAGCATTTT. Protein sequence: CASSYQGSQPQHF.

The table lists this clonotype with a few counts. The V gene is TRBV12-3 or TRBV12-4, the J gene TRBJ2-4; D unresolved. Judging by the DNA end, TRBJ2-7 fits better; the J call may be wrong. CDR3 length: 11 residues. Written as DNA, the CDR3 is TGTGCCAGCAGTTTCGGCTACGAGCAGTACTTC. Its protein product is CASSFGYEQYF.

V gene TRBV7-8 combines with J gene TRBJ2-3, with 13 bases aligning to TRBD2. The V and J ends lost 4 bases and 4 bases, in that order; junction bases with no gene match: 5. Germline lookup yields CDR1 SGHVS and CDR2 FQNEAQ. There are 16 residues in the CDR3. This chain's CDR3 is CASSWGTSGIADTQYF. In DNA form, the CDR3 reads TGTGCCAGCAGCTGGGGGACTAGCGGGATTGCAGATACGCAGTATTTT.

For this clonotype: At one boundary the junction diverges from the germline segment, which might be a read error. V usage is TRBV12-3 or TRBV12-4 and J usage is TRBJ2-1, with D perhaps TRBD1 (5 bases). The CDR3 contains 15 residues. Here the CDR3 reads CASTLGQGLDSPLHF. DNA of the CDR3: TGTGCCAGCACCCTGGGTCAGGGCTTAGATTCACCCCTCCACTTC.

The chain links TRBV12-3 or TRBV12-4 to TRBJ2-4; D not certain. The end of the DNA is better explained by TRBJ2-1, so the J call may be wrong. The CDR3 spans 14 residues. The CDR3 nucleotides read TGTGCCAGCAGTTTAATGGGTCAGGACAATGAGCAGTTCTTC. Protein sequence: CASSLMGQDNEQFF.

This sequence joins TRBV7-2 and TRBJ2-1, with D hard to call. The CDR3 runs 14 residues. Germline V gene lookup returns CDR1 SGHTA and CDR2 FQGNSA. Trimming pared 1 base from V and 1 base from J, leaving 5 bases between. The CDR3 here is CASSLGLSYNEQFF. In DNA, the CDR3 is TGTGCCAGCAGCTTAGGGCTGTCCTACAATGAGCAGTTCTTC.

Turning to this clonotype: Since a much larger clone is just one base distant, this may be a read error. The gene calls are TRBV4-3 and TRBJ2-5; 7 bases match TRBD2. J was trimmed by 11 bases and V by 2 bases; bases with no gene match: 26. Germline values: CDR1 LGHNA, CDR2 YSLEER. The CDR3 loop spans 19 amino acids. This CDR3 is CASSQRDYQSAGAYNEQYF. DNA for the CDR3: TGCGCCAGCAGCCAACGGGACTACCAGAGCGCAGGAGCATACAATGAGCAGTACTTC.

DNA of the CDR3: TGTGCCAGCAGTTCTAAATCGGGACTAGCGATACCCCCCACTTGGACAGATACGCAGTATTTT. As protein: CASSSKSGLAIPPTWTDTQYF. The rearrangement links TRBV12-3 or TRBV12-4 to TRBJ2-3, with TRBD2 identical over 10 bases. The CDR3 loop spans 21 amino acids. The J segment lost 3 bases and the V segment lost 4 bases, leaving 22 bases of the junction unmatched.

This clonotype has a count of ten or more. One base away lies a much larger clone, so this may be a sequencing read error. This rearrangement joins TRBV11-2 to TRBJ2-5; D remains ambiguous. V was shortened by 0 bases and J by 11 bases, with 13 bases between the two germline ends. The CDR3 is made up of 13 amino acids. Per germline, CDR1 SGHAT and CDR2 FQNNGV. The CDR3: CASSLDYLNEQYF. The CDR3 DNA reads as TGTGCCAGCAGCTTAGACTACCTCAATGAGCAGTACTTC.

This clonotype occurred many times. The chain joins TRBV18 to TRBJ2-7; no definite D call. CDR3 size: 12 residues. Trimming stripped 3 bases from V and 6 bases from J, with 9 bases between. Looked up from germline, CDR1 is KGHSH and CDR2 is LQKENI. CDR3 sequence (DNA): TGTGCCAGCTCACCGGGCAGGCTCGAGCAGTACTTC. This sequence encodes CASSPGRLEQYF.

This chain uses TRBV7-9 with TRBJ2-3; 16 bases map to TRBD2. CDR1 is SEHNR, CDR2 FQNEAQ, per germline (reference sequence). The V and J ends lost 1 base and 4 bases, in that order; junction bases with no gene match: 2. The CDR3 runs to 17 residues. In DNA form, the CDR3 reads TGTGCCAGCAGCTTAGTGGGACTAGCGGGAGGGGCAGATACGCAGTATTTT. Amino acid sequence: CASSLVGLAGGADTQYF.

The chain links TRBV6-2 or TRBV6-3 to TRBJ2-1; a possible D gene is TRBD2 (6 bases). The germline V and J ends were trimmed by 6 bases and 0 bases, with 21 bases remaining between them. Per germline, CDR1 MNHEY and CDR2 SVGEGT. The length of the CDR3 is 18 residues. The CDR3 DNA sequence: TGTGCCAGCAGACAAACAGTACTAGCTGCGAGCTCCTACAATGAGCAGTTCTTC. It is translated as CASRQTVLAASSYNEQFF.

The rearrangement joins TRBV5-6 to TRBJ2-3; unclear D gene. The tail of the sequence fits TRBJ2-1 better, so the J call may be wrong. The CDR3 runs to 15 residues. The germline CDR1 and CDR2 sequences are SGHDT and YYEEEE. CDR3 bases: TGTGCCAGCAGCTCCCCGGACGACGGCTACAATGAGCAGTTCTTC. Protein product: CASSSPDDGYNEQFF.

This clonotype appeared a few times. Likely a read error: the CDR3 ends without its conserved phenylalanine or tryptophan. The DNA is left out, because the CDR3 cannot be placed on it with certainty; the CDR3 is given as TCRdb lists it. The chain carries TRBV7-2 and TRBJ2-6; the tabulated D call, TRBD1, remains unverified against the DNA. Per the germline V gene, CDR1 is SGHTA and CDR2 is FQGNSA. The length of the CDR3 is 17 amino acids, counting both ends. CDR3 in amino acids: CASSLGGQTYNEQYFGA.

The chain has TRBV5-8 and TRBJ2-5; D is unresolved. V shed 1 base and J shed 1 base, with 8 bases lying between them. The CDR3 totals 14 residues. CDR1 and CDR2 (germline): SGHTS, YDEGEE. The CDR3: CASSLNGLQETQYF. The DNA of the CDR3 is TGTGCCAGCAGCTTGAACGGGCTCCAAGAGACCCAGTACTTC. The full variable domain, completed using reference TRBV5-8 and TRBJ2-5, is EAGVTQSPTHLIKTRGQQATLRCSPISGHTSVYWYQQALGLGLQFLLWYDEGEERNRGNFPPRFSGRQFPNYSSELNVNALELEDSALYLCASSLNGLQETQYFGPGTRLLVL.

In nucleotides, the CDR3 is TGTGCCAGCAGTACGGACAGGGGGAGGACTGAAGCTTTCTTT. Encoded protein: CASSTDRGRTEAFF. The V call is TRBV6-1, the J call TRBJ1-1; 10 nucleotides match TRBD1. Trimming at V came to 5 bases and at J to 5 bases, leaving 5 bases not matched to a gene. Germline CDR1 MNHNS, CDR2 SASEGT. The CDR3 runs 14 residues.